This T cell receptor (beta chain) was observed in a study of OX40 agonist ivuxolimab in advanced cancers. The study's findings and limits: Certain nonresponders additionally had low normalized T-cell clonal expansion. Low clonal expansion, among the lowest seen, marked partial responders at 0.1-3.0 mg/kg. Expanded clones belonging to CD8+ T cells outnumbered, on average, those of CD4+.

Trimming took 4 bases from V and 2 from J; bases not matched to a gene: 10. The CDR3 runs 16 residues. The germline V gene has CDR1 MDHEN and CDR2 SYDVKM. Concerning this clone itself: The antigen remains undetermined.

Sequenced by immunoSEQ multiplex PCR; TCRdb stores in-frame clones only, minus some. Of some 40,000 clones listed, about 89% are singletons. The V and J genes are TRBV28 and TRBJ2-7; 8 bases match TRBD2. The sequence was collected from an adult with an advanced solid tumor such as melanoma, head and neck, liver or kidney cancer. The starting material was CD4+ or CD8+ T cells sorted from blood, obtained in a trial of the OX40 agonist ivuxolimab. Here the CDR3 DNA reads TGTGCCAGCAGTTACGAAACCGTAGCGGGAACCTACGAGCAGTACTTC. As protein: CASSYETVAGTYEQYF.